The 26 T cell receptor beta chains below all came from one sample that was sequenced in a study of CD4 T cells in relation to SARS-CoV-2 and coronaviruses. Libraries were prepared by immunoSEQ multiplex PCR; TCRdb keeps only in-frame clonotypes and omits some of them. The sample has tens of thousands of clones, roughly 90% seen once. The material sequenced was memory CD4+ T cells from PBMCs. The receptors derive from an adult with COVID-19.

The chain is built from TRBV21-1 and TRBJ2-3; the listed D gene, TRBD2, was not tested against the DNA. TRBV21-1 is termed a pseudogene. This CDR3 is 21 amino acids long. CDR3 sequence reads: CASSKVGLAGDPSIWGDTQYF. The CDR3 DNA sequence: TGTGCCAGCAGCAAAGTGGGACTAGCGGGGGACCCATCAATTTGGGGAGATACGCAGTATTTT.

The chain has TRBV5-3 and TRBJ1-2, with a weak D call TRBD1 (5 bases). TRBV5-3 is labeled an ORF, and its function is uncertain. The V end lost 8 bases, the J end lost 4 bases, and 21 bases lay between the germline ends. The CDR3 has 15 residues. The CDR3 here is CARPPRQGNFYGYTF. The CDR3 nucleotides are TGTGCCAGGCCCCCGCGGCAGGGCAATTTCTATGGCTACACCTTC.

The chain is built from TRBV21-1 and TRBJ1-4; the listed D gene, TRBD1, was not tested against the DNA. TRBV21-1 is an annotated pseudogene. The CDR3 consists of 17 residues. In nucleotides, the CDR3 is TGTGCCATACCTTGTTCGGGCGGGACAGGCAATAATGAAAAACTGTTTTTT. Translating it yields CAIPCSGGTGNNEKLFF.

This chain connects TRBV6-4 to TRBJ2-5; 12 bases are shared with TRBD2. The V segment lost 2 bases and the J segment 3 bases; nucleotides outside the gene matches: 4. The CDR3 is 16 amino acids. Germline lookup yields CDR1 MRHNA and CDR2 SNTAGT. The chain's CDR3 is CASSDALAGGKETQYF. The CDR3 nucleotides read TGTGCCAGCAGTGACGCGCTAGCGGGGGGGAAAGAGACCCAGTACTTC.

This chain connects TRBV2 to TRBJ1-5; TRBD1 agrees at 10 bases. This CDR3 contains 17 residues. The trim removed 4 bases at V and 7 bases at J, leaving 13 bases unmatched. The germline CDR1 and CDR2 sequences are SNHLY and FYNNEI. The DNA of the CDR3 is TGTGCCAGCAGTGCCGACGTGACAGGGGGCGCCGGGCAGCCCCAGCATTTT. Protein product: CASSADVTGGAGQPQHF.

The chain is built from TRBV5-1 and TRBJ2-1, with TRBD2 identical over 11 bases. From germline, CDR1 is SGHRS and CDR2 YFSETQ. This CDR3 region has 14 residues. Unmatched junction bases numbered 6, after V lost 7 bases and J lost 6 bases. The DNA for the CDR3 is TGCGCCAGCGGATATAGCGGGGGGGCCAATGAGCAGTTCTTC. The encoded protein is CASGYSGGANEQFF.

CDR3 residues: CASSPGQERNSPLHF. The CDR3 DNA is TGTGCCAGCTCACCGGGACAGGAGAGAAATTCACCCCTCCACTTT. This chain links TRBV18 with TRBJ1-6; 8 bases align to TRBD1. V lost 3 bases, J lost 7 bases, and 5 bases stayed unmatched. Germline V gene sequence: CDR1 KGHSH, CDR2 LQKENI. The CDR3 extends over 15 amino acids.

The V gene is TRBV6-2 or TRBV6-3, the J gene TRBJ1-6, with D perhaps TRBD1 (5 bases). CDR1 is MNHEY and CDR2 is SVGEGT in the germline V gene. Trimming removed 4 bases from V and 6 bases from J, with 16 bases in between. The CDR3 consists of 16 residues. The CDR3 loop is CASSSASTAGNSPLHF. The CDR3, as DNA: TGTGCCAGCAGTTCGGCATCGACAGCGGGTAATTCACCCCTCCACTTT.

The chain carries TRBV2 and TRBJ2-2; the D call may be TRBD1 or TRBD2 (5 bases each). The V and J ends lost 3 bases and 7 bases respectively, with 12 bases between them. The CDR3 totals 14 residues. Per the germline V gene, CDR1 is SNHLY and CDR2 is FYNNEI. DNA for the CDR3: TGTGCCAGCAGTGAGGTGGGGGAAGGCGGGGAGCTGTTTTTT. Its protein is CASSEVGEGGELFF.

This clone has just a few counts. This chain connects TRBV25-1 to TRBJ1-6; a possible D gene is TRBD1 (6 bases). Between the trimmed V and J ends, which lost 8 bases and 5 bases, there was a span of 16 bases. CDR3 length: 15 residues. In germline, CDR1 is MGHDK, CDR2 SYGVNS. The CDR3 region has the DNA TGTGCCAGCCGACCAGAGACAGGCAATAATTCACCCCTCCACTTT. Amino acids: CASRPETGNNSPLHF.

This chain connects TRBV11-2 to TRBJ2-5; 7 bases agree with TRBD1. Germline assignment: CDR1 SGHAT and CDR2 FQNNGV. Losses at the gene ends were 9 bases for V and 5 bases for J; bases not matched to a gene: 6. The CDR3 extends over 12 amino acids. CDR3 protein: CASRRGPETQYF. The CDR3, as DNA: TGTGCCAGTAGAAGGGGGCCGGAGACCCAGTACTTC.

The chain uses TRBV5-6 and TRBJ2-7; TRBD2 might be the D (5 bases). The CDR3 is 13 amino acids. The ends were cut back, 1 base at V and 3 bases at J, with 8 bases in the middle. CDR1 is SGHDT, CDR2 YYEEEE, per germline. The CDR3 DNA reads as TGTGCCAGCAGCTTGTGGGCGGGCTACGAGCAGTACTTC. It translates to CASSLWAGYEQYF.

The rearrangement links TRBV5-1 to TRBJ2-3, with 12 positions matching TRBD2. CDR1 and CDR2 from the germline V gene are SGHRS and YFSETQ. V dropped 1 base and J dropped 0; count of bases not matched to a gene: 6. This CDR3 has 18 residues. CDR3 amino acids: CASSLSLAGGRSTDTQYF. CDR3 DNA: TGCGCCAGCAGCTTGTCTCTAGCGGGGGGGCGGAGCACAGATACGCAGTATTTT.

The CDR3 sequence: CASSQVHGDRGRRREKLFF. Here the CDR3 DNA reads TGTGCCAGCAGCCAAGTTCACGGGGACAGGGGGCGCCGTCGAGAAAAACTGTTTTTT. V and J are TRBV3-1 (or the pseudogene TRBV3-2) and TRBJ1-4, with 12 bases lining up with TRBD1. The CDR3 spans 19 residues. After removal of 1 base from V and 8 bases from J, the junction contained 14 bases not matched to a gene. Germline lookup yields CDR1 LGHDT and CDR2 YNNKEL (reference sequence).

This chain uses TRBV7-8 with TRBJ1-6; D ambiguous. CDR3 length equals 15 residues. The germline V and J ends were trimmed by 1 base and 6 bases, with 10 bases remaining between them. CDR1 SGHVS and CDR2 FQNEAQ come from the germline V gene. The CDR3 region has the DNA TGTGCCAGCAGCTTAGTTTCGATCAGTAATTCACCCCTCCACTTT. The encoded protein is CASSLVSISNSPLHF.

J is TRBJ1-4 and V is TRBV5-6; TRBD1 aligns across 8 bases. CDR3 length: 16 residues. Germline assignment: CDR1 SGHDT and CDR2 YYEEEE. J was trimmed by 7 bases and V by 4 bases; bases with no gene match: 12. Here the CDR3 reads CASSSTSGTGVEKLFF. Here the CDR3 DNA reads TGTGCCAGCAGCAGTACATCCGGGACAGGAGTTGAAAAACTGTTTTTT.

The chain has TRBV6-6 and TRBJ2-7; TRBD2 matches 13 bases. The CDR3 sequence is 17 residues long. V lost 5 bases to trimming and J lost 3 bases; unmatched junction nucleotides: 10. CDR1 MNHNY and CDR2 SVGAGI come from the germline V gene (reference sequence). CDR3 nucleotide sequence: TGTGCCAGCAGTCGAACTAGCGGGGGGGCCATGGGCTACGAGCAGTACTTC. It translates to CASSRTSGGAMGYEQYF.

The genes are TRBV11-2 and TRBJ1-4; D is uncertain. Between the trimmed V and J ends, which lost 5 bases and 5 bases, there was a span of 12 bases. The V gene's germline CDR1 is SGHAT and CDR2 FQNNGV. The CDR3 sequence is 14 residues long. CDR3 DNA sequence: TGTGCCAGCAGCCCGGTTACGGGGAATGAAAAACTGTTTTTT. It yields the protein CASSPVTGNEKLFF.

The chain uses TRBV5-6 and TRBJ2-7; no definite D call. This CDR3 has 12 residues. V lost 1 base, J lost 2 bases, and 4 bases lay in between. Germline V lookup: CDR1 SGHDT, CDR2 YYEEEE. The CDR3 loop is CASSLSTYEQYF. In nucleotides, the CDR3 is TGTGCCAGCAGCTTGTCCACCTACGAGCAGTACTTC.

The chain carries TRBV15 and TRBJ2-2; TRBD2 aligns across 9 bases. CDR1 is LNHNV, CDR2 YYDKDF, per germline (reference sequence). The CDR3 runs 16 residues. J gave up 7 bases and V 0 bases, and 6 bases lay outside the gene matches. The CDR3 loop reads CATSRDFAGGHGELFF. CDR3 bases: TGTGCCACCAGCAGAGATTTTGCGGGGGGGCACGGGGAGCTGTTTTTT.

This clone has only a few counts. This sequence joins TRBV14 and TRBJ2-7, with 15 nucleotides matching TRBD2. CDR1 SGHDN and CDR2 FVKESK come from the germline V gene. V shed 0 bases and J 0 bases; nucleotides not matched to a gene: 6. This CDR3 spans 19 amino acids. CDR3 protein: CASSQEGTSGGQNSYEQYF. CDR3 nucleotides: TGTGCCAGCAGCCAAGAAGGGACTAGCGGGGGGCAGAACTCCTACGAGCAGTACTTC.

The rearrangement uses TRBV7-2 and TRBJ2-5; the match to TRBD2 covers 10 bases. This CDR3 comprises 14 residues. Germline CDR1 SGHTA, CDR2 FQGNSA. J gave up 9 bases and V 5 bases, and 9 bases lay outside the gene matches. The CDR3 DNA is TGTGCCAGCAGCAACAGCGGGGGGGCGGGGTCCCAGTACTTC. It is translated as CASSNSGGAGSQYF. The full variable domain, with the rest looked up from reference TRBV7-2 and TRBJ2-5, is GAGVSQSPSNKVTEKGKDVELRCDPISGHTALYWYRQSLGQGLEFLIYFQGNSAPDKSGLPSDRFSAERTGGSVSTLTIQRTQQEDSAVYLCASSNSGGAGSQYFGPGTRLLVL.

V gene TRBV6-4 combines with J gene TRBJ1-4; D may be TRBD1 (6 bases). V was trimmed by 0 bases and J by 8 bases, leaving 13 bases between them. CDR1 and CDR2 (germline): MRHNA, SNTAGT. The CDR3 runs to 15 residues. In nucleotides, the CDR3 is TGTGCCAGCAGTGACTCCTGGGGGGCTGGCGAAAAACTGTTTTTT. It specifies CASSDSWGAGEKLFF.

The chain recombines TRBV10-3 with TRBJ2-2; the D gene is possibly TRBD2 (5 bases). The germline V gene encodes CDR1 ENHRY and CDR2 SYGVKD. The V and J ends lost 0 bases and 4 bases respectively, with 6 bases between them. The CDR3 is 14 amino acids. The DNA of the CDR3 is TGTGCCATCAGTGAGTCAGGGAGCACCGGGGAGCTGTTTTTT. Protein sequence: CAISESGSTGELFF.

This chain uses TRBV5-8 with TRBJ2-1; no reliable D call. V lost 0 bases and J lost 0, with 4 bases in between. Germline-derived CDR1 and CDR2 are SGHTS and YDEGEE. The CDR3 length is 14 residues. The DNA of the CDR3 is TGTGCCAGCAGCTTGGCCAGCTCCTACAATGAGCAGTTCTTC. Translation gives CASSLASSYNEQFF.

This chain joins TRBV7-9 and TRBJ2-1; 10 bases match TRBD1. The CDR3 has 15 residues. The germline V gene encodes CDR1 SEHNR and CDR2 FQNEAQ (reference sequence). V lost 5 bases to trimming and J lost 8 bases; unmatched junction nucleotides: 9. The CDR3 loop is CASSPRGQGSHEQFF. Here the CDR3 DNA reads TGTGCCAGCAGCCCGAGGGGACAGGGGAGTCATGAGCAGTTCTTC.